This T cell receptor beta chain was identified in a study of CD8 T cells in ankylosing spondylitis. Study observations and caveats: Typical of ankylosing spondylitis blood, it appeared, was a TCR beta motif of roughly eight highly homologous variants. Matched ankylosing spondylitis synovial fluid reportedly contained a significantly enriched population of disease-linked clones. Prior literature has documented some motif variants in synovial fluid and blood from reactive arthritis.

CDR1 SQVTM and CDR2 ANQGSEA come from the germline V gene. This CDR3 is 12 amino acids long. Trimming removed 6 bases at V and 8 bases at J, with 14 bases between. Researchers built TCR beta libraries using quantitative 5'-RACE with molecular barcodes. TCRdb processed the 5' RACE reads anew with MiXCR; each CDR3 protein has one entry. This table holds 650,000 to 800,000 distinct CDR3 sequences, under 20% found once. A word on this clonotype: The antigen is undetermined.

This sequence originates from a male donor with ankylosing spondylitis. The chain combines TRBV29-1 with TRBJ2-4, with unresolved D. Specimen: blood, either unsorted or a sorted T cell fraction (not recorded which). The CDR3 sequence is CSVWDRIDIQYF. The CDR3 DNA follows: TGCAGCGTCTGGGATCGTATTGACATTCAGTACTTC.